These T cell receptor beta chains were read from a single sample in a study of identical twins. TCRdb reprocessed the 5' RACE reads via MiXCR and lists one record per CDR3 protein. The profile covers about 890,000 distinct CDR3 sequences, with about 12% appearing a single time and around 1.5% taken by the ten largest. The same data also contributed to another study, on yellow fever vaccine responses in identical twins.

The specimen sequenced was PBMCs. Receptors originate from a woman in her late teens or twenties in good health. CDR3s leave out the opening cysteine and the closing phenylalanine or tryptophan. Fields, in order: J gene, V gene, CDR3 protein.

J gene: TRBJ2-7; V gene: TRBV29-1; CDR3 protein: SVEAQGAMYEQY
J gene: TRBJ1-1; V gene: TRBV7-9; CDR3 protein: ASSWPTGYGTEAF
J gene: TRBJ2-1; V gene: TRBV5-1; CDR3 protein: ASSLGGSGGHNEQF
J gene: TRBJ1-1; V gene: TRBV20-1; CDR3 protein: SATQGGAEAF
J gene: TRBJ1-2; V gene: TRBV7-9; CDR3 protein: ASSPSALGYGYT
J gene: TRBJ2-1; V gene: TRBV15; CDR3 protein: ATSRATGTSSYNEQF
J gene: TRBJ1-2; V gene: TRBV3-1; CDR3 protein: ASRDRVHGYT
J gene: TRBJ2-5; V gene: TRBV6-6; CDR3 protein: ASSYPAQGTQY
J gene: TRBJ1-4; V gene: TRBV10-3; CDR3 protein: AISERDLSTNEKLF
J gene: TRBJ2-1; V gene: TRBV4-1; CDR3 protein: ASSQVDLITYNEQF
J gene: TRBJ2-3; V gene: TRBV11-1; CDR3 protein: ASSLAGSLRY
J gene: TRBJ2-1; V gene: TRBV6-5; CDR3 protein: ASSYKGQGGNEQF
J gene: TRBJ2-3; V gene: TRBV2; CDR3 protein: AREKDHGTQY
J gene: TRBJ2-7; V gene: TRBV20-1; CDR3 protein: SARGQGPYEQY
J gene: TRBJ2-7; V gene: TRBV20-1; CDR3 protein: SARGEGAPSYEQY
J gene: TRBJ2-3; V gene: TRBV12-3/TRBV12-4; CDR3 protein: ASSLSSGRQISTDTQY
J gene: TRBJ2-1; V gene: TRBV25-1; CDR3 protein: ASRSRGLTNEQF
J gene: TRBJ2-7; V gene: TRBV5-1; CDR3 protein: ASSPGTGKDEQY
J gene: TRBJ2-1; V gene: TRBV2; CDR3 protein: ASRDSGFSYNEQF
J gene: TRBJ2-3; V gene: TRBV4-1; CDR3 protein: ASSHQRLPTDTQY
J gene: TRBJ2-1; V gene: TRBV3-1; CDR3 protein: ASSQGGLMVRYNEQF
J gene: TRBJ2-5; V gene: TRBV12-3/TRBV12-4; CDR3 protein: ASSPGTGDETQY
J gene: TRBJ2-1; V gene: TRBV12-3/TRBV12-4; CDR3 protein: ASSSILTSGGSLYNEQF
J gene: TRBJ2-4; V gene: TRBV20-1; CDR3 protein: SAREIAGGPGKNIQY
J gene: TRBJ1-6; V gene: TRBV27; CDR3 protein: ASRGPGGVDYNSPLH
J gene: TRBJ2-5; V gene: TRBV28; CDR3 protein: ASSLGGDGTQY
J gene: TRBJ2-1; V gene: TRBV15; CDR3 protein: ATSRDSASGTYNEQF